Only a few counts were recorded for the clone carrying this T cell receptor (beta chain). This record belongs to a study of T cells in Graves' hyperthyroidism and ophthalmopathy. Study overall: Peripheral blood was collected at initial diagnosis, before any treatment.

Based on clinical symptoms, serum thyroxine and TRAb, thyroid ultrasound and orbital computed tomography, diagnoses were reached. Template material for amplifying TCR beta CDR3 regions consisted of RNA transcripts. The HTBI set primed first-round TCR CDR3 RT-PCR. TCRdb reprocessed the multiplex PCR reads via MiXCR and lists one record per CDR3 protein. The repertoire holds 300,000 to 400,000 distinct CDR3 sequences, 21% seen once, with around half in the top ten. Germline loops: CDR1 LNHDA, CDR2 SQIVND (reference sequence). The CDR3 extends over 16 amino acids. Trimming took off 4 bases at V and 2 bases at J, with 17 bases between the two ends.

This clonotype originated in a woman aged 45 to 65 with Graves' hyperthyroidism. Sequences were obtained from blood. The rearrangement links TRBV19 to TRBJ2-5; a possible D gene is TRBD1 (6 bases). CDR3 protein: CASSTSRGMRQETQYF. For the CDR3, the DNA is TGTGCCAGTAGTACGAGCAGGGGAATGAGGCAAGAGACCCAGTACTTC. The variable domain in full, with the rest retrieved from reference TRBV19 and TRBJ2-5, is DGGITQSPKYLFRKEGQNVTLSCEQNLNHDAMYWYRQDPGQGLRLIYYSQIVNDFQKGDIAEGYSVSREKKESFPLTVTSAQKNPTAFYLCASSTSRGMRQETQYFGPGTRLLVL.